The 5 T cell receptor beta chains below were found in one sample sequenced in a study of response to subunit inactivated influenza vaccine. TCRdb reanalysed the RT-PCR reads using MiXCR and keeps one entry per CDR3 protein. This sample has hundreds of thousands of distinct CDR3 sequences, with roughly 25% found just once. The sample here was CD4+ T cells sorted from PBMCs, taken roughly 5 days after vaccination. Receptors were obtained from a man aged 50 to 59 who received an inactivated influenza vaccine.

The gene calls are TRBV5-4 and TRBJ2-5; possibly TRBD1 for D (6 bases). Trimming shortened V by 0 bases and J by 2 bases, and 11 bases separated the two germline ends. The germline gives CDR1 SGHNT, CDR2 YYREEE (reference sequence). CDR3 length equals 15 residues. CDR3 bases: TGTGCCAGCAGCTTGGACAGGGCGGTGCAAGAGACCCAGTACTTC. It specifies CASSLDRAVQETQYF.

V gene TRBV3-1 combines with J gene TRBJ1-2; TRBD1 agrees at 7 bases. The J segment lost 2 bases and the V segment lost 10 bases, leaving 22 bases of the junction unmatched. This CDR3 is 18 amino acids long. Looked up from germline, CDR1 is LGHDT and CDR2 is YNNKEL (reference sequence). CDR3 sequence: CAISLAGRGILKNYGYTF. The CDR3 DNA is TGTGCCATCAGTTTAGCAGGCAGGGGGATTCTTAAGAACTATGGCTACACCTTC.

The chain recombines TRBV20-1 with TRBJ2-3; 12 bases agree with TRBD1. CDR3 length equals 14 residues. Germline loops: CDR1 DFQATT, CDR2 SNEGSKA (reference sequence). The J segment lost 5 bases and the V segment lost 6 bases, leaving 6 bases of the junction unmatched. The CDR3 sequence: CSARDRGRLDTQYF. The CDR3 DNA is TGCAGTGCAAGGGACAGGGGGCGTTTAGATACGCAGTATTTT.

The chain uses TRBV30 and TRBJ2-1; the D gene is possibly TRBD1 (6 bases). There are 15 residues in the CDR3. The V end was cut by 3 bases, the J end by 5 bases, with 17 bases between. From germline, CDR1 is GTSNPN and CDR2 SVGIG (reference sequence). In nucleotides, the CDR3 is TGTGCCTGGAGCCCGGACAGATTCACGCACAATGAGCAGTTCTTC. It is translated as CAWSPDRFTHNEQFF.

A few counts support this clonotype. The J gene is TRBJ1-4, the V gene TRBV29-1, with 8 bases matching TRBD1. Looked up from germline, CDR1 is SQVTM and CDR2 is ANQGSEA. This CDR3 spans 15 amino acids. Trimming cost V 6 bases and J 4 bases; bases outside gene matches: 10. The CDR3: CSVSPGTGYNEKLFF. CDR3 DNA: TGCAGCGTGAGTCCCGGGACAGGTTATAATGAAAAACTGTTTTTT.